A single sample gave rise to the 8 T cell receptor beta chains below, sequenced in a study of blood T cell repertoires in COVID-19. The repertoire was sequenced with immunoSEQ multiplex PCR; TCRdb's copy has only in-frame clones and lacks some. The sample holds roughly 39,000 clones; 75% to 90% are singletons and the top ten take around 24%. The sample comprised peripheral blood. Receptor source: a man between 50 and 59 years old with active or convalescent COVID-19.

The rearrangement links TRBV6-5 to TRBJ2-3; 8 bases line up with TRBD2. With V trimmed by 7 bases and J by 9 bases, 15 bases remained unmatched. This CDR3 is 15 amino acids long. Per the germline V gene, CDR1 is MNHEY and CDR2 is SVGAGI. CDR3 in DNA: TGTGCCAGCACTCCTGGACTAGCCAGACTGGGAACGCAGTATTTT. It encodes CASTPGLARLGTQYF.

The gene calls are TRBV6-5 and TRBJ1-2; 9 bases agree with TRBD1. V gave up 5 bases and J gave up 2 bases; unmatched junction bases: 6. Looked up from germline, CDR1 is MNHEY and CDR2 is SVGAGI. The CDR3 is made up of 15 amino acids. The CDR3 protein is CASSPTTGGNYGYTF. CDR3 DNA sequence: TGTGCCAGCAGTCCGACCACAGGGGGCAACTATGGCTACACCTTC.

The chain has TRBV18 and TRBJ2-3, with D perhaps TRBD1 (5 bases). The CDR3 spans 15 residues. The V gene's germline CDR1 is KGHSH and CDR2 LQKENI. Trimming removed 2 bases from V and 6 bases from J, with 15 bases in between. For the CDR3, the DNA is TGTGCCAGCTCACCAGTGGGGCAATTGTCTGATACGCAGTATTTT. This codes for CASSPVGQLSDTQYF.

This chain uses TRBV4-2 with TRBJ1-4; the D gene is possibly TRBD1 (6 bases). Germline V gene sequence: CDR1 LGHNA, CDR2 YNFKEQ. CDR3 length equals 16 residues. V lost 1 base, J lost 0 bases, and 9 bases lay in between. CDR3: CASSQGQETTNEKLFF. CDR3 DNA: TGTGCCAGCAGCCAAGGACAGGAGACAACTAATGAAAAACTGTTTTTT.

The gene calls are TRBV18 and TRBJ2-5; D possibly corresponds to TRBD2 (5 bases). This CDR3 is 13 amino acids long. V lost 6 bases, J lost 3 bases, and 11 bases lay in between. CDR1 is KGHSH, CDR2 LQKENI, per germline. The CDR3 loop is CASSPRGKETQYF. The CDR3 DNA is TGTGCCAGCTCCCCGCGAGGGAAAGAGACCCAGTACTTC.

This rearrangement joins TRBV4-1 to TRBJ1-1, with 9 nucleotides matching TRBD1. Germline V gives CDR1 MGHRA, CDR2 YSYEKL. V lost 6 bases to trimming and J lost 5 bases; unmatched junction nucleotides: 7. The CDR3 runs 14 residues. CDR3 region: CASRPDRGGTEAFF. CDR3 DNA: TGCGCCAGCAGGCCGGACAGGGGAGGAACTGAAGCTTTCTTT.

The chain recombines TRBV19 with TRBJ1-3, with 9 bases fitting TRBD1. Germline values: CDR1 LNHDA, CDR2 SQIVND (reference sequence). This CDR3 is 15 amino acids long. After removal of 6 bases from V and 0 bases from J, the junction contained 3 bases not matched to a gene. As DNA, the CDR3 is TGTGCCAGTAGGACAGGGGGACGCTCTGGAAACACCATATATTTT. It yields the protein CASRTGGRSGNTIYF.

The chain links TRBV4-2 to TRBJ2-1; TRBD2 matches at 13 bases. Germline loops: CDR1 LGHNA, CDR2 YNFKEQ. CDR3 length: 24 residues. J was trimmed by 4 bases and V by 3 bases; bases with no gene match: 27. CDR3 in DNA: TGTGCCAGCAGCCAGAGGCCCGGGACAGGGTTACTAGCGGGAGGGCCCTTAGGTTACAATGAGCAGTTCTTC. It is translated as CASSQRPGTGLLAGGPLGYNEQFF.